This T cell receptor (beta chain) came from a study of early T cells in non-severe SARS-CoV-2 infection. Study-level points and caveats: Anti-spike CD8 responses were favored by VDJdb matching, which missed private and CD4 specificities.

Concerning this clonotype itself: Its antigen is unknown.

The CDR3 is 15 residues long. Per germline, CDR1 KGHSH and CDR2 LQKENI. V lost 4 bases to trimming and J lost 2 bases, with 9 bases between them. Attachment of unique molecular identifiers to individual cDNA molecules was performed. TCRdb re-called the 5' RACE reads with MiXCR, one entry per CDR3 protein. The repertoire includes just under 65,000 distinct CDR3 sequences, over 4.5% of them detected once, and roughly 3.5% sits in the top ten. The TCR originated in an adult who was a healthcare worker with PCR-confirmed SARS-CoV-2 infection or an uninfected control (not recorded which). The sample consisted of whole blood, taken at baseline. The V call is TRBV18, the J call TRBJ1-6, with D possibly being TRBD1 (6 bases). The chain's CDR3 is CASSRDTAYNSPLHF. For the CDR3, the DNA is TGTGCCAGCTCACGGGACACCGCCTATAATTCACCCCTCCACTTT.